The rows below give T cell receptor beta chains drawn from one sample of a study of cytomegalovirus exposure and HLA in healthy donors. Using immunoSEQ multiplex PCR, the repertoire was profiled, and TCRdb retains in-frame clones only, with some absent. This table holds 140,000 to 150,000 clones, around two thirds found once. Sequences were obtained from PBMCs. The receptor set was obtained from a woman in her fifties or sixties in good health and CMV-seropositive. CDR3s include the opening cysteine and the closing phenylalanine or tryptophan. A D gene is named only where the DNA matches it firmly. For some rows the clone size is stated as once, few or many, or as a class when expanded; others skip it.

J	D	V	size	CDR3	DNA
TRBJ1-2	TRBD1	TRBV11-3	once	CASSFTGGGGYTF	TGTGCCAGCAGCTTTACAGGGGGCGGTGGCTACACCTTC
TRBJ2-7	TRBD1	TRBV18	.	CASSQRQGYEQYF	TGTGCCAGCTCACAGAGACAGGGCTACGAGCAGTACTTC
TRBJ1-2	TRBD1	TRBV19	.	CASSYRGEYGYTF	TGTGCCAGTAGTTACAGGGGGGAATATGGCTACACCTTC
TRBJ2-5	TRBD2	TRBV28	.	CASSFLAGGKETQYF	TGTGCCAGCAGTTTTCTAGCGGGAGGAAAAGAGACCCAGTACTTC
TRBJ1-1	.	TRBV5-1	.	CASSKTTGNTEAFF	TGCGCCAGCAGCAAAACGACAGGGAACACTGAAGCTTTCTTT
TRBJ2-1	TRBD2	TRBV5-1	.	CASSLEGTTYNEQFF	TGCGCCAGCAGTTTGGAGGGGACTACCTACAATGAGCAGTTCTTC
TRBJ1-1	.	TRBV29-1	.	CSARGRGREYTEAFF	TGCAGCGCACGGGGTCGGGGGCGGGAGTACACTGAAGCTTTCTTT
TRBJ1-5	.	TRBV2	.	CASSEATVYSNQPQHF	TGTGCCAGCAGTGAAGCGACAGTTTATAGCAATCAGCCCCAGCATTTT
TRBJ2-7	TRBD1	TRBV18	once	CASSPETGGYEQYF	TGTGCCAGCTCACCAGAAACAGGGGGCTACGAGCAGTACTTC
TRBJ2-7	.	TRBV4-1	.	CASSQGSASAYEQYF	TGCGCCAGCAGCCAAGGCTCAGCGTCAGCCTACGAGCAGTACTTC
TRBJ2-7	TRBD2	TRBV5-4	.	CASSLEPSGRAYEQYF	TGTGCCAGCAGCTTGGAGCCCAGCGGGAGGGCCTACGAGCAGTACTTC
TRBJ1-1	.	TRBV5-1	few	CASSFEEGTEAFF	TGCGCCAGCAGCTTTGAGGAGGGTACTGAAGCTTTCTTT
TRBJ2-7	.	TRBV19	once	CASSPGRWQGKDYEQYF	TGTGCCAGTAGCCCCGGCCGCTGGCAGGGAAAAGACTACGAGCAGTACTTC
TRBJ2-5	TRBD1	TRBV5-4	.	CASSSPGQSQETQYF	TGTGCCAGCAGCTCTCCGGGACAGTCACAGGAGACCCAGTACTTC
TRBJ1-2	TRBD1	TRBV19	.	CASIQGQNGYTF	TGTGCCAGCATACAGGGGCAGAATGGCTACACCTTC